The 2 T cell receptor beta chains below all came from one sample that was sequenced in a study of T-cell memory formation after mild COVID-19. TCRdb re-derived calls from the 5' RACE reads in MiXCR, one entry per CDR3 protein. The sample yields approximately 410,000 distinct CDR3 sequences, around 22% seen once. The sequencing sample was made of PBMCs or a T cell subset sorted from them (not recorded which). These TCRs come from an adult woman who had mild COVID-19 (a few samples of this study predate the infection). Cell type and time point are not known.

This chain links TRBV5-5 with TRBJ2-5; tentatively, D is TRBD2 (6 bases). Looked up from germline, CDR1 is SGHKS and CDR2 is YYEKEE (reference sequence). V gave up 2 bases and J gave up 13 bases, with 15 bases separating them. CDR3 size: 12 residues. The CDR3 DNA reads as TGTGCCAGCAGCTTACTAGCCCGGGGGTGGTACTTC. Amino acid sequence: CASSLLARGWYF.

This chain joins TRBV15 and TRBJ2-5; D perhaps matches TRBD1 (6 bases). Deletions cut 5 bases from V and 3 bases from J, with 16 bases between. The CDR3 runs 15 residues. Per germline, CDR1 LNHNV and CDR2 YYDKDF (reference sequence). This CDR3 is CATSRRQDLKETQYF. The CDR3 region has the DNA TGTGCCACCAGCCGTCGACAGGATCTCAAAGAGACCCAGTACTTC.